Presented here are 20 T cell receptor beta chains from one specimen sequenced in a study of regulatory T cells in long-lasting Graves disease. The authors built TCR beta libraries using iRepertoire HTBI primers and Arm-PCR of CDR3 regions. Each CDR3 protein is one row after TCRdb ran MiXCR on the multiplex PCR reads. The sample yields about 330,000 distinct CDR3 sequences, around 16% seen once. Time point indicated: newly diagnosed GD, antithyroid drugs for less than 3 months. The authors made the TCR library using RNA they extracted from PBMCs. These data were also filed under a second study, of T cells in Graves' hyperthyroidism and ophthalmopathy.

The source was peripheral blood mononuclear cells (PBMCs), collected at new diagnosis, from a patient treated with antithyroid drugs. Every receptor here comes from a woman between 18 and 30 years old with Graves disease.

This clonotype has at least ten counts. The V call is TRBV5-1, the J call TRBJ1-2, with 8 nucleotides matching TRBD1. Germline loops: CDR1 SGHRS, CDR2 YFSETQ. The CDR3 spans 14 residues. With 4 bases clipped from V and 2 bases from J, the junction kept 4 bases outside the gene matches. DNA of the CDR3: TGCGCCAGCAGCACCAGACAGGGGAACTATGGCTACACCTTC. Protein product: CASSTRQGNYGYTF.

This chain connects TRBV9 to TRBJ1-3; TRBD1 might be the D (6 bases). Germline CDR1 reads SGDLS; CDR2 reads YYNGEE. This CDR3 is built from 13 residues. Trimming removed 4 bases from V and 7 bases from J, with 12 bases in between. CDR3 sequence reads: CASSFGTSNTIYF. CDR3 coding DNA: TGTGCCAGCAGCTTCGGGACATCGAACACCATATATTTT.

This sequence joins TRBV5-1 and TRBJ2-6; 7 bases agree with TRBD1. J gave up 0 bases and V 0 bases, and 3 bases lay outside the gene matches. From germline, CDR1 is SGHRS and CDR2 YFSETQ. The CDR3 has 17 residues. The CDR3 spells CASSLGQGSSGANVLTF. The DNA for the CDR3 is TGCGCCAGCAGCTTGGGACAGGGAAGCTCTGGGGCCAACGTCCTGACTTTC. The whole variable domain, filled in from reference TRBV5-1 and TRBJ2-6, reads KAGVTQTPRYLIKTRGQQVTLSCSPISGHRSVSWYQQTPGQGLQFLFEYFSETQRNKGNFPGRFSGRQFSNSRSEMNVSTLELGDSALYLCASSLGQGSSGANVLTFGAGSRLTVL.

There are a few counts of this clonotype. The chain recombines TRBV6-1 with TRBJ2-6; unclear D gene. V was pared by 3 bases and J by 4 bases, with 16 bases between. Germline V gives CDR1 MNHNS, CDR2 SASEGT. The CDR3 has 17 amino acids. CDR3 DNA: TGTGCCAGCAGTGATCTCAGGCCCGCCCGCGGGGCCAACGTCCTGACTTTC. This translates into CASSDLRPARGANVLTF.

This clonotype has at least ten counts. The chain joins TRBV20-1 to TRBJ2-5; unclear D gene. Germline-derived CDR1 and CDR2 are DFQATT and SNEGSKA (reference sequence). The CDR3 length is 14 residues. V was shortened by 6 bases and J by 0 bases, with 14 bases between the two germline ends. The CDR3 coding sequence is TGCAGTGCAAAAAAGAGTCCGTACCAAGAGACCCAGTACTTC. This encodes CSAKKSPYQETQYF.

This clonotype has ten or more counts. CDR3 amino acids: CASSMTGGEPYEQYF. The CDR3 DNA reads as TGTGCCAGCAGTATGACAGGGGGGGAACCCTACGAGCAGTACTTC. The gene calls are TRBV6-1 and TRBJ2-7; 9 bases agree with TRBD1. Germline trimming cut 5 bases from V and 2 bases from J; bases unmatched to any gene: 7. Germline V gene data show CDR1 as MNHNS and CDR2 as SASEGT. This CDR3 is built from 15 residues.

This clonotype was seen more than once but under ten times. J is TRBJ2-7 and V is TRBV4-1, with 7 bases fitting TRBD1. V lost 5 bases, J lost 3 bases, and 4 bases stayed unmatched. CDR1 is MGHRA, CDR2 YSYEKL, per germline. This CDR3 region has 13 residues. As DNA, the CDR3 is TGCGCCAGCAGCTACAGGGGAAACTACGAGCAGTACTTC. Its translation is CASSYRGNYEQYF.

The chain combines TRBV4-1 with TRBJ1-3; no clear D gene. Per the germline V gene, CDR1 is MGHRA and CDR2 is YSYEKL. Trimming cost V 0 bases and J 5 bases, with 11 bases left between them. The CDR3 sequence is 15 residues long. For the CDR3, the DNA is TGCGCCAGCAGCCAAGATCCCGCCTATAGAAACACCATATATTTT. Its protein product is CASSQDPAYRNTIYF.

This clonotype has ten or more counts. This chain links TRBV20-1 with TRBJ1-2; D ambiguous. CDR1 and CDR2 (germline): DFQATT, SNEGSKA (reference sequence). Trimming cost V 3 bases and J 3 bases, with 5 bases left between them. This CDR3 has 11 residues. The chain's CDR3 is CSASPDYGYTF. DNA for the CDR3: TGCAGTGCTAGTCCAGACTATGGCTACACCTTC.

The V and J genes are TRBV9 and TRBJ2-7; D tentatively reads TRBD1 or TRBD2 (5 bases each). The CDR3 runs 14 residues. The V gene lost 2 bases and the J gene lost 5 bases, with 14 bases spanning the gap. Per the germline V gene, CDR1 is SGDLS and CDR2 is YYNGEE. The CDR3 nucleotides read TGTGCCAGCAGCGTTTCCCCCGGGACCAACGAGCAGTACTTC. This gives the protein CASSVSPGTNEQYF.

The chain recombines TRBV20-1 with TRBJ2-5; 8 bases agree with TRBD2. CDR1 is DFQATT and CDR2 is SNEGSKA in the germline V gene (reference sequence). CDR3 length equals 13 residues. V was pared by 4 bases and J by 4 bases, with 5 bases of the junction left unmatched. In DNA, the CDR3 is TGCAGTGCTAAGAGCGGGGGAGGAGAGACCCAGTACTTC. Amino acid sequence: CSAKSGGGETQYF.

This clonotype was counted at least ten times. J is TRBJ2-7 and V is TRBV28, with 7 positions matching TRBD2. The CDR3 runs to 14 residues. Germline V gives CDR1 MDHEN, CDR2 SYDVKM. Trimming at V came to 7 bases and at J to 2 bases, leaving 8 bases not matched to a gene. The CDR3 loop is CASTRGVHPYEQYF. The CDR3 nucleotides are TGTGCCAGCACCCGGGGGGTTCACCCCTACGAGCAGTACTTC.

This clonotype was seen at least ten times. The gene calls are TRBV28 and TRBJ2-1, with D maybe TRBD1 (6 bases). The germline gives CDR1 MDHEN, CDR2 SYDVKM. CDR3 length: 14 residues. V was pared by 5 bases and J by 5 bases, with 13 bases between. In DNA form, the CDR3 reads TGTGCCAGCAGTCCAATGACAGGCGACAATGAGCAGTTCTTC. Encoded protein: CASSPMTGDNEQFF.

The sample holds many counts of this clonotype. The genes are TRBV7-2 and TRBJ2-1; maybe TRBD2 (6 bases). From germline, CDR1 is SGHTA and CDR2 FQGNSA. V was trimmed by 5 bases and J by 4 bases, leaving 21 bases between them. CDR3 length: 17 residues. The DNA of the CDR3 is TGTGCCAGCAGCCCCACCTTGGACTATGCCCAATACAATGAGCAGTTCTTC. Its protein product is CASSPTLDYAQYNEQFF.

This clonotype was seen ten or more times. This chain connects TRBV20-1 to TRBJ2-7; 8 bases fit TRBD2. Trimming removed 2 bases from V and 1 base from J; junction bases left unmatched: 22. The CDR3 length is 20 residues. Looked up from germline, CDR1 is DFQATT and CDR2 is SNEGSKA (reference sequence). The CDR3 is CSARPLLRGNAVAGSYEQYF. The CDR3, as DNA: TGCAGTGCTAGACCCCTCCTAAGGGGAAATGCGGTAGCGGGATCCTACGAGCAGTACTTC.

Only a few counts were recorded for this clonotype. J is TRBJ1-5 and V is TRBV19; no reliable D call. The CDR3 is made up of 15 amino acids. V lost 6 bases, J lost 6 bases, and 18 bases lay in between. Looked up from germline, CDR1 is LNHDA and CDR2 is SQIVND (reference sequence). In DNA form, the CDR3 reads TGTGCCAGTAGATCGGGCGCCGGGTGGTTTCAGCCCCAGCATTTT. It specifies CASRSGAGWFQPQHF.

This clonotype was observed many times. V is TRBV29-1 and J is TRBJ2-4; no clear D. The V gene's germline CDR1 is SQVTM and CDR2 ANQGSEA. The CDR3 is made up of 12 amino acids. The germline V and J ends were trimmed by 6 bases and 0 bases, with 6 bases remaining between them. Written as DNA, the CDR3 is TGCAGCGTAGATTTAGCCAAAAACATTCAGTACTTC. This translates into CSVDLAKNIQYF.

This clonotype came up a few times. The chain joins TRBV4-1 to TRBJ1-1; D gene unclear. This CDR3 contains 13 residues. With 7 bases removed from V and 6 bases from J, the gap between germline ends came to 15 bases. From germline, CDR1 is MGHRA and CDR2 YSYEKL. The chain's CDR3 is CASTLSSAAEAFF. The CDR3, as DNA: TGCGCCAGCACCCTTTCGAGTGCGGCTGAAGCTTTCTTT.

In its sample, this clonotype was seen many times. The V gene is TRBV9, the J gene TRBJ1-6; possibly TRBD1 for D (6 bases). CDR1 is SGDLS and CDR2 is YYNGEE in the germline V gene. The CDR3 spans 15 residues. V was clipped by 3 bases and J by 8 bases, with 15 bases between them. CDR3 sequence reads: CASSDGGGLDSPLHF. As DNA, the CDR3 is TGTGCCAGCAGCGATGGGGGGGGCCTGGATTCACCCCTCCACTTT.

CDR3 coding DNA: TGTGCCAGTAGTAACACAGGGGTGTACGAGCAGTACTTC. Its translation is CASSNTGVYEQYF. J is TRBJ2-7 and V is TRBV19, with 7 nucleotides matching TRBD1. The CDR3 runs to 13 residues. Germline V gene data show CDR1 as LNHDA and CDR2 as SQIVND (reference sequence). V lost 4 bases, J lost 4 bases, and 4 bases stayed unmatched.